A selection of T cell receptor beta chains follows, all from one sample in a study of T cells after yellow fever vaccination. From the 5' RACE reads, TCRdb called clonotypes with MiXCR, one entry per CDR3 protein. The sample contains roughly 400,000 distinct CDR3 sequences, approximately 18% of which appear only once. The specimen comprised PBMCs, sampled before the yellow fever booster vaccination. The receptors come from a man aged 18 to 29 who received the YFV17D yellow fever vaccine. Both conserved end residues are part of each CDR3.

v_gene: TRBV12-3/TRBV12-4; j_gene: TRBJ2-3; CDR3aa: CASSPKAVRTDTQYF
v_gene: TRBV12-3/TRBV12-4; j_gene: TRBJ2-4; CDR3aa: CASNGGRNIQYF
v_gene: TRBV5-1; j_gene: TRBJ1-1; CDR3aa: CASSVTGGTEAFF
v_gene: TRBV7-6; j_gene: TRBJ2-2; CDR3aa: CATPSSYTGELFF
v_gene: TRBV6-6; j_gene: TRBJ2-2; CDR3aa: CASSRLAGAVNTGELFF
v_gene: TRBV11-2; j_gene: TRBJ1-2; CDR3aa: CASSQPTGGRYGYTF
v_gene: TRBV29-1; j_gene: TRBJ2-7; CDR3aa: CSAGGGRGHDEQYF
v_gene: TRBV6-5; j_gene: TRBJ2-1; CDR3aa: CASSFDLEQFF
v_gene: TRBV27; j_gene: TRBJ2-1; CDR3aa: CASSPSRGGADEQFF
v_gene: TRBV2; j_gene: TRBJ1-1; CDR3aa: CASSVQGAGTEAFF
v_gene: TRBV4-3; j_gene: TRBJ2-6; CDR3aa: CASSQDEGPLSGANVLTF
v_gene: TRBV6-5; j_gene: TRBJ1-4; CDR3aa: CASRTGGEGRSTNEKLFF
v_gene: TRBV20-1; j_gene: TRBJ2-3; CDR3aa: CSAIPGTGVKDTQYF
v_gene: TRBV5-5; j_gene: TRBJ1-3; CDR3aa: CASSFQVSSGNTIYF
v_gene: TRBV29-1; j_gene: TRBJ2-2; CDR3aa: CSVGLNTGELFF
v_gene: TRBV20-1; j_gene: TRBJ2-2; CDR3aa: CSANRDTSTGELFF
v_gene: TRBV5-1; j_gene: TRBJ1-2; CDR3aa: CASSLGALSNYGYTF
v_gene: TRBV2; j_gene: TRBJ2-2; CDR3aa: CASSGGQANTGELFF
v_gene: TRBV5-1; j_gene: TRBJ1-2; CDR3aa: CASSFTGLNGYTF
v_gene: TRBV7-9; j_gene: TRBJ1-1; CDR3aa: CASSLVGQGEEAFF
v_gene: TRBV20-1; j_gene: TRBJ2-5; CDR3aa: CSARSASGERETQYF
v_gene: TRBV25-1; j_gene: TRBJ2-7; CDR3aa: CASSGYVEPGSSYEQYF
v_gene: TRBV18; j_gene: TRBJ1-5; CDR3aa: CASSLDTLNQPQHF
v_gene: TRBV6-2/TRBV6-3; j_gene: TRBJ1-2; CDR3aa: CASSYTQNYGYTF
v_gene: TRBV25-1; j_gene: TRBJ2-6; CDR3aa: CASSRGDLSSGANVLTF
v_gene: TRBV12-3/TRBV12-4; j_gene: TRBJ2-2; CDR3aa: CASSFLTGELFF
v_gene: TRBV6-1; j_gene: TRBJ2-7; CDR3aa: CASSGRGLYEQYF
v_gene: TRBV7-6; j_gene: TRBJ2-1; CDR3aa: CASVARGGAYNEQFF
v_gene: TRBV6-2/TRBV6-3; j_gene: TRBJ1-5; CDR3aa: CASSYPGQSRMAQHF
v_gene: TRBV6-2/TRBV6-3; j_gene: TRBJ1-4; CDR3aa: CASSARREKLFF
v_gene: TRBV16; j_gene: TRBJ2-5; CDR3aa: CASSGGGQTIKYF
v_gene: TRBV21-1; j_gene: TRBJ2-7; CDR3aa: CASSKLRGARDSYEQYF
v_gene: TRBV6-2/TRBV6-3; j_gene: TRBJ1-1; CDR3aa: CASSYSEGRNTEAFF
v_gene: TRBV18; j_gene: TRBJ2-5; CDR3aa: CASSQRQGVETQYF
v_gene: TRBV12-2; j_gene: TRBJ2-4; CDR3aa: CASRLTRDRGEENIQYF
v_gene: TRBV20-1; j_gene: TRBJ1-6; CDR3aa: CSTARNNSPLHF
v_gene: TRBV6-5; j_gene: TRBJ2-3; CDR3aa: CASSYSSSGGSDTQYF
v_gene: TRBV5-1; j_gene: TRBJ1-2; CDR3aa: CASSDQGGVGYTF
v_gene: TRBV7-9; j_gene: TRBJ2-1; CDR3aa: CASSLGRSGEQFF
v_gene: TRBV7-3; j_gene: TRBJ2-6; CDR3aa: CASSRAGGGANVLTF
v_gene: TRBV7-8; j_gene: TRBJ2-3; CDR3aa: CASSLAPSGGATDTQYF
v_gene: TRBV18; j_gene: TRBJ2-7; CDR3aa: CASSPGGLWSYEQYF
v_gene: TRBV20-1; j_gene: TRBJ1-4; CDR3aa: CSARDGREKLFF
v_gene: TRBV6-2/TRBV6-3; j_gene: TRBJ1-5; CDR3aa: CASSPTNSNQPQHF
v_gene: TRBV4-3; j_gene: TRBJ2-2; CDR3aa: CASSQRLAGGTPGELFF
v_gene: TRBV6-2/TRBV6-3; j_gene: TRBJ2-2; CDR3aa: CASSYSMGAPRELFF
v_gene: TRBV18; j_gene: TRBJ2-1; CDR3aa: CASSPTILAGGRSSYNEQFF
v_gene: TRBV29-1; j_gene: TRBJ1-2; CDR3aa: CSVEDKQGVAANYGYTF
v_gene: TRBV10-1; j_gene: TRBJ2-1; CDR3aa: CASSDIAGGTRDEQFF
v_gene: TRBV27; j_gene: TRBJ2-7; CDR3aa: CASSLNFRGEQYF
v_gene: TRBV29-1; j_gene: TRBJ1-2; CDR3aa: CSVEDLGYTF